This section outlines one TCR beta chain sequence together with its context. The CDR3 contains 16 residues. The ends lost 5 bases at V and 2 bases at J; junction bases unmatched: 12. The germline CDR1 and CDR2 sequences are SGHTA and FQGTGA. These data belong to a study of technical replicates of blood from a few donors. Produced via immunoSEQ multiplex PCR; TCRdb's table is partial and in-frame only. The repertoire includes tens of thousands of clones, just under 95% of them detected once, and 2.5% to 3.5% sits in the top ten. Sequenced material: PBMCs. This chain uses TRBV7-3 with TRBJ2-7; 7 bases agree with TRBD2. The clonotype was recovered from a human donor in good health. Some clones in this sample may be carry-over from other donors' samples. CDR3 DNA: TGTGCCAGCAGCCCCACCGGGGGGAGGGCAGCCTACGAGCAGTACTTC. It codes for CASSPTGGRAAYEQYF.